The clone carrying this TCR beta chain was picked up a small number of times. Its antigen is still unknown. Indicated time point: patch test 2, 6 weeks after DPC sensitization. Treatment given: therapeutic diphenylcyclopropenone sensitization with weekly scalp DPC. The record originates from a study of human T cells and chemical hapten exposure. At the level of the study: Donors were sensitized with 2% DPC on the upper inner arm. Points from the study as a whole: The formation of large CDR3 similarity clusters by expanded TCRs significantly exceeded that of controls.

TCRdb ran MiXCR on the RACE reads and lists one entry per CDR3 protein. Of some 100,000 distinct CDR3 sequences in the sample, about 9.6% were seen once. CDR3 length: 14 residues. Trimming shortened V by 5 bases and J by 4 bases, and 15 bases separated the two germline ends. Germline values: CDR1 DFQATT, CDR2 SNEGSKA (reference sequence). The sequences come from whole blood, collected in connection with sensitization to the hapten diphenylcyclopropenone (DPC). This sequence originates from a woman in her thirties or forties with alopecia areata. Some clones in this sample may be carry-over from other donors' samples. J is TRBJ2-1 and V is TRBV20-1; no firm D call. This CDR3 reads CSALPPGLYNEQFF. For the CDR3, the DNA is TGCAGTGCTCTACCCCCGGGTCTATACAATGAGCAGTTCTTC.